The clone carrying this TCR beta chain came up many times. Its target is unknown. The data stem from a study of identical twins. Whole-study findings and limits: Modelling underestimated the level of out-of-frame TCR alpha sharing observed in monozygotic twins. Part of the zero-insertion signal could reflect confounding by invariant MAIT and iNKT cells. Its conclusions, products of cross-sectional statistical analysis, did not come from following the same donors.

Template switching supplied a universal primer site; unique molecular identifiers were carried on the cDNA. TCRdb independently ran MiXCR on the 5' RACE reads; one entry per CDR3 protein. The repertoire consists of over 550,000 distinct CDR3 sequences, with around 7.5% occurring once and the leading ten covering roughly 1.6%. Trimming stripped 1 base from V and 2 bases from J, with 8 bases between. In germline, CDR1 is SGHDT, CDR2 YYEEEE. There are 14 residues in the CDR3. The same sample was also studied in work on yellow fever vaccine responses in identical twins.

The sequenced sample was PBMCs. V usage is TRBV5-6 and J usage is TRBJ2-3; D gene uncertain. The clonotype was recovered from a woman aged 18-29 years in good health. This chain's CDR3 is CASSLLRTTDTQYF. The CDR3 DNA follows: TGTGCCAGCAGCTTGTTGAGAACCACAGATACGCAGTATTTT.